Listed below are T cell receptor beta chains from one sample, sequenced in a study of T cell repertoires in cytomegalovirus infection. TCRdb reprocessed the reads with MiXCR, giving one entry per CDR3 protein. Among 300,000 to 450,000 distinct CDR3 sequences listed, less than 20% were seen once. The sample taken for sequencing was PBMCs. Receptors originate from a human donor in good health (CMV status not recorded). Some clones in this sample may be carry-over from other donors' samples. CDR3s include the opening cysteine and the closing phenylalanine or tryptophan. The order of the fields is V gene, D gene, J gene, clone size, CDR3 protein, CDR3 DNA. A D gene is named only where the DNA matches it firmly. A row's size may be missing; if present it is once, few, many or a size class.

>TRBV24-1|.|TRBJ2-5|.
CATSDFTAGDGETQYF
TGTGCCACCAGTGATTTTACGGCAGGGGATGGAGAGACCCAGTACTTC
>TRBV7-6|TRBD2|TRBJ2-1|few
CASSLSGGGLAGGMNEQFF
TGTGCCAGCAGCTTAAGCGGGGGTGGACTAGCGGGAGGAATGAATGAGCAGTTCTTC
>TRBV6-2/TRBV6-3|.|TRBJ2-2|.
CASSYEAPYTGELFF
TGTGCCAGCAGTTACGAAGCTCCATACACCGGGGAGCTGTTTTTT
>TRBV12-3/TRBV12-4|.|TRBJ1-1|many
CASSLGHGLNTEAFF
TGTGCCAGCAGTTTAGGACACGGGTTGAACACTGAAGCTTTCTTT
>TRBV7-2|.|TRBJ2-1|many
CASSLRNSLAKQFF
TGTGCCAGCAGCCTCAGAAACAGCCTAGCGAAGCAGTTCTTC
>TRBV20-1|.|TRBJ1-5|few
CSARRSLLVPQHF
TGCAGTGCTAGACGGTCCCTCCTCGTCCCCCAGCATTTT
>TRBV7-9|.|TRBJ1-6|many
CASSFTDGNSPLHF
TGTGCCAGCAGCTTTACTGATGGGAATTCACCCCTCCACTTT
>TRBV20-1|TRBD1|TRBJ2-2|.
CSAFDRGNTGELFF
TGCAGTGCATTCGACAGGGGAAACACCGGGGAGCTGTTTTTT
>TRBV7-2|.|TRBJ1-6|few
CASSAGGHSPLHF
TGTGCCAGCAGCGCCGGGGGTCATTCACCCCTCCACTTT
>TRBV9|TRBD1|TRBJ1-1|.
CASSSRQGGIAFF
TGTGCCAGCAGCTCAAGACAGGGTGGGATAGCTTTCTTT
>TRBV10-3|.|TRBJ2-3|.
CAINRQLLPDTQYF
TGTGCCATCAATAGGCAGCTCCTGCCAGATACGCAGTATTTT
>TRBV2|.|TRBJ1-2|few
CASKIQGSYGYTF
TGTGCCAGCAAAATACAGGGTAGCTATGGCTACACCTTC
>TRBV12-3/TRBV12-4|TRBD1|TRBJ2-7|many
CASSSGQGISYEQYF
TGTGCCAGCAGTTCGGGACAGGGGATTTCCTACGAGCAGTACTTC
>TRBV29-1|TRBD2|TRBJ2-3|.
CSVEGRRGSFSDTQYF
TGCAGCGTTGAAGGACGGCGGGGGTCATTTTCAGATACGCAGTATTTT
>TRBV5-4|TRBD1|TRBJ1-4|many
CASSLYSGGDTEKLFF
TGTGCCAGCAGCTTGTATTCAGGGGGCGATACTGAAAAACTGTTTTTT
>TRBV4-2|TRBD1|TRBJ1-1|few
CASSLLGARGRGEAFF
TGTGCCAGCAGCCTCCTCGGGGCCCGGGGCAGGGGGGAAGCTTTCTTT
>TRBV7-2|.|TRBJ2-7|.
CASSLDRVSTYEQYF
TGTGCCAGCAGCTTAGACAGGGTCTCCACCTACGAGCAGTACTTC
>TRBV7-2|.|TRBJ2-7|many
CASRLRAGRYEQYF
TGTGCCAGCAGACTGCGGGCGGGGCGGTACGAGCAGTACTTC
>TRBV19|.|TRBJ1-5|few
CASGTRGEQPQHF
TGTGCCAGTGGGACAAGGGGGGAGCAGCCCCAGCATTTT
>TRBV6-8|.|TRBJ2-3|.
CASRNRAHTQYF
TGTGCCAGCAGAAACAGGGCTCATACGCAGTATTTT
>TRBV5-1|TRBD2|TRBJ2-3|few
CASSLRAGGQDTQYF
TGCGCCAGCAGCTTGCGAGCGGGGGGGCAAGATACGCAGTATTTT
>TRBV5-5|.|TRBJ1-2|few
CASSPNEIHPQTDYGYTF
TGTGCCAGCAGCCCTAACGAGATACACCCACAGACAGACTATGGCTACACCTTC
>TRBV29-1|.|TRBJ2-7|.
CSVGVQLDYEQYF
TGCAGCGTTGGGGTCCAGCTGGACTACGAGCAGTACTTC
>TRBV6-6|.|TRBJ2-1|.
CASSYSVSGNNEQFF
TGTGCCAGCAGTTACTCGGTGTCCGGAAACAATGAGCAGTTCTTC
>TRBV7-2|.|TRBJ1-5|many
CASSSWSNQPQHF
TGTGCCAGCAGCTCCTGGAGCAATCAGCCCCAGCATTTT
>TRBV7-8|.|TRBJ2-4|many
CASSLVTRVGNIQYF
TGTGCCAGCAGCTTAGTTACCAGGGTGGGAAACATTCAGTACTTC
>TRBV23-1|.|TRBJ2-1|.
CARISANSSYNEQFF
TGCGCCAGGATTAGCGCAAATTCCTCCTACAATGAGCAGTTCTTC
>TRBV7-7|TRBD2|TRBJ2-1|many
CASSFGLAGAGNEQFF
TGTGCCAGCAGCTTCGGACTAGCGGGAGCGGGTAATGAGCAGTTCTTC
>TRBV11-3|.|TRBJ2-1|.
CASSVDSYNEQFF
TGTGCCAGCAGTGTCGATTCCTACAATGAGCAGTTCTTC
>TRBV28|.|TRBJ2-7|.
CASKKGPTNEQYF
TGTGCCAGCAAGAAGGGGCCCACCAACGAGCAGTACTTC
>TRBV12-3/TRBV12-4|.|TRBJ2-2|.
CASSFPIGARTGELFF
TGTGCCAGCAGTTTCCCCATAGGGGCGCGGACCGGGGAGCTGTTTTTT
>TRBV30|.|TRBJ2-3|.
CAWSGGRRNTDTQYF
TGTGCCTGGAGTGGGGGCCGGCGGAACACAGATACGCAGTATTTT
>TRBV20-1|.|TRBJ2-2|.
CSAISGNTGELFF
TGCAGTGCTATCTCCGGGAACACCGGGGAGCTGTTTTTT
>TRBV12-3/TRBV12-4|TRBD1|TRBJ2-7|.
CASSWDRARSPFF
TGTGCCAGCAGTTGGGACAGGGCCCGTTCCCCGTTCTTC
>TRBV19|TRBD1|TRBJ2-5|.
CASRGQGDVAETQYF
TGTGCCAGTAGGGGACAGGGAGATGTTGCAGAGACCCAGTACTTC
>TRBV28|.|TRBJ2-3|few
CASSPSFTDTQYF
TGTGCCAGCAGCCCCTCTTTCACAGATACGCAGTATTTT
>TRBV7-9|.|TRBJ1-6|once
CASSLQNSPLHF
TGTGCCAGCAGCCTGCAGAATTCACCCCTCCACTTT
>TRBV27|TRBD1|TRBJ1-2|.
CASSSPGTGDYGYTF
TGTGCCAGCAGTTCTCCCGGGACAGGGGACTATGGCTACACCTTC
>TRBV7-8|.|TRBJ2-3|many
CASSSDPSTDTQYF
TGTGCCAGCAGCTCCGACCCTAGCACAGATACGCAGTATTTT
>TRBV12-5|TRBD1|TRBJ2-7|.
CASGPLNAGGAINEQYF
TGTGCTAGTGGCCCTCTTAATGCAGGGGGCGCGATCAACGAGCAGTACTTC
>TRBV9|.|TRBJ1-4|.
CASSVDRVRTMEKLFF
TGTGCCAGCAGCGTAGACAGGGTCCGAACTATGGAAAAACTGTTTTTT
>TRBV7-2|.|TRBJ1-1|many
CASSLAHGEWGVAFF
TGTGCCAGCAGCTTGGCCCACGGGGAGTGGGGCGTAGCTTTCTTT
>TRBV7-8|.|TRBJ2-7|many
CASSPSRWGYEQYF
TGTGCCAGCAGTCCCTCCCGGTGGGGTTACGAGCAGTACTTC
>TRBV7-2|TRBD2|TRBJ2-7|.
CASSPGLAGVREQYF
TGTGCCAGCAGCCCGGGACTAGCGGGAGTGCGAGAGCAGTACTTC
>TRBV7-2|TRBD1|TRBJ1-4|many
CASSSPTGTGSEKLFF
TGTGCCAGCAGCTCCCCCACCGGGACAGGGTCCGAAAAACTGTTTTTT
>TRBV20-1|.|TRBJ2-7|once
CSASGQIYEQYF
TGCAGTGCTAGTGGCCAGATCTACGAGCAGTACTTC
>TRBV7-2|TRBD1|TRBJ1-1|many
CASSLRQGTEAFF
TGTGCCAGCAGCCTTAGACAGGGCACTGAAGCTTTCTTT
>TRBV2|.|TRBJ1-1|.
CARRDQGPTEAFF
TGTGCCAGAAGGGATCAGGGGCCCACTGAAGCTTTCTTT
>TRBV6-2/TRBV6-3|.|TRBJ2-5|many
CASSFGIRETQYF
TGTGCCAGCAGTTTCGGAATCCGAGAGACCCAGTACTTC
>TRBV11-2|.|TRBJ2-3|.
CASSSLGLSTDTQYF
TGTGCCAGCAGCTCGCTAGGACTCTCCACAGATACGCAGTATTTT
>TRBV12-3/TRBV12-4|TRBD2|TRBJ2-1|.
CASSLGGSGDGEQFF
TGTGCCAGCAGCCTCGGTGGTAGCGGGGACGGTGAGCAGTTCTTC
>TRBV12-3/TRBV12-4|.|TRBJ2-4|few
CASSLDLLAGAAKNIQYF
TGTGCCAGCAGTTTAGACTTACTAGCAGGAGCCGCCAAAAACATTCAGTACTTC
>TRBV7-8|TRBD1|TRBJ1-2|many
CASSAKRDRVGGYTF
TGTGCCAGCAGCGCGAAGCGGGACAGGGTGGGGGGCTACACCTTC
>TRBV10-3|TRBD2|TRBJ2-1|.
CATSGLAGGRSSYNEQFF
TGTGCCACCTCGGGACTAGCGGGGGGCCGGAGCTCCTACAATGAGCAGTTCTTC